Presented here are 6 T cell receptor beta chains from one specimen sequenced in a study of CD8+ T cells in alopecia areata. The sample's treatment: oral pan-JAK inhibitor, 5-10 mg twice daily. RNA, once extracted, was reverse transcribed into cDNA for use as the sequencing template. Repertoires were generated with immunoSEQ multiplex PCR, while TCRdb's copy carries only in-frame clones and drops some. The sample lists roughly 220,000 clones; 35% to 45% were seen once. Here the sequenced sample was CD4+ T cells sorted from blood, taken at roughly week 30, from a patient treated with tofacitinib. The receptors were gathered from a human donor with alopecia areata.

The chain has TRBV30 and TRBJ2-5; 7 bases fit TRBD2. Per germline, CDR1 GTSNPN and CDR2 SVGIG (reference sequence). V trimming: 1 base; J trimming: 3 bases; junction bases outside the gene matches: 8. CDR3 size: 15 residues. The CDR3 DNA reads as TGTGCCTGGAGTGGAATGGGACTACTTAAAGAGACCCAGTACTTC. This encodes CAWSGMGLLKETQYF.

In its sample, this clone was seen a few times. Mismatch with germline at one junction end may stem from a read error. The sample has other DNA sequences that encode this CDR3 too. The rearrangement joins TRBV7-7 to TRBJ2-3; possibly TRBD2 for D (6 bases). Germline CDR1 reads SSHAT; CDR2 reads FNYEAQ (reference sequence). The CDR3 extends over 13 amino acids. The CDR3 nucleotides read TGTGCTAGCAGCTTAGCGGAGGCAGATACGCAGTATTTT. Its translation: CASSLAEADTQYF.

This clone was seen a handful of times. This chain uses TRBV4-1 with TRBJ2-3; a possible D gene is TRBD1 (6 bases). The CDR3 contains 16 residues. Germline V lookup: CDR1 MGHRA, CDR2 YSYEKL. V shed 5 bases and J shed 2 bases, with 17 bases lying between them. DNA of the CDR3: TGCGCCAGCAGCTTAACAGGGTTTCAGACCACAGATACGCAGTATTTT. Translated: CASSLTGFQTTDTQYF.

This clone came up once. Additional DNA sequences in this sample encode the identical CDR3. This rearrangement joins TRBV30 to TRBJ2-3; tentative D call: TRBD1 (6 bases). Germline V gene lookup returns CDR1 GTSNPN and CDR2 SVGIG (reference sequence). Trimming pared 2 bases from V and 6 bases from J, leaving 6 bases between. CDR3 length equals 11 residues. The CDR3 sequence is CAWSRGDTQYF. The DNA of the CDR3 is TGTGCCTGGAGTAGGGGGGATACGCAGTATTTT.

This chain connects TRBV5-1 to TRBJ2-1; TRBD2 might be the D (6 bases). The CDR3 runs to 11 residues. Germline V gene sequence: CDR1 SGHRS, CDR2 YFSETQ. Trimming shortened V by 2 bases and J by 10 bases, and 7 bases separated the two germline ends. The CDR3 bases are TGCGCCAGCAGCTTCGGAGGGGAGCAGTTCTTC. As protein: CASSFGGEQFF.

This clone was detected a few times. The J gene is TRBJ2-4, the V gene TRBV30, with D perhaps TRBD1 or TRBD2 (6 bases each). The CDR3 consists of 14 residues. Germline lookup yields CDR1 GTSNPN and CDR2 SVGIG (reference sequence). V lost 2 bases, J lost 6 bases, and 14 bases lay in between. CDR3 in DNA: TGTGCCTGGAGTAGCGGAGGGGGTGGAAACATTCAGTACTTC. The encoded protein is CAWSSGGGGNIQYF.